This T cell receptor (beta chain) emerged from a study of post-analysis software for immune sequencing data (dated by TCRdb to between 2015 and 2017). About the study as a whole: Recorded disease courses included relapsing-remitting, secondary progressive and progressive-relapsing multiple sclerosis, with some patients lacking subtype annotation. A subset of samples was prepared in parallel using single-end sample barcoding, then pooled and co-amplified after Illumina adapter ligation. Patient repertoires were compared against roughly 12 previously published healthy control repertoires from donors aged roughly 6 to 28 years. General conclusions and limits of the study: Significantly higher frequencies in patients than in controls were found for roughly 5 TRBV segments, including TRBV5-6, TRBV5-1 and TRBV20-1. The control group was slightly older than the multiple sclerosis patient group. Significantly lower normalized Chao1 diversity was found in multiple sclerosis patients than in controls, suggesting substantial peripheral T-cell clonal expansion. Direct clustering with F measure showed strong co-clustering of samples prepared in the same batch, prompting a batch-effect correction.

With respect to this clonotype: Its antigen has not been determined. No per-base quality is available; no much larger clone lies one base away.

V is clipped by 2 bases and J by 3 bases, and the sequence between their germline boundaries is 12 bases long. The CDR3, cysteine through phenylalanine, is 14 amino acids long. Kept here is only the CDR3 DNA, which spans 42 bases and is read in frame from base 1. The germline V gene supplies CDR1 SGDLS and CDR2 YYNGEE. The library was built by means of PCR. The listed sequencing device is Illumina HiSeq 2500. To reduce PCR and sequencing biases, unique molecular identifiers were built into the TCR beta cDNA libraries. Approximately 500,000 cDNA molecules were obtained per 1 to 10 million input T cells, so each molecule approximated one T cell. Patient libraries were prepared and sequenced with the same protocol used for the earlier healthy control dataset. Within a given batch, samples were prepared together, multiplexed and sequenced on the same HiSeq lane. The published analysis was carried out like this. Raw barcoded reads were processed with MIGEC, and single-read molecular identifier groups were discarded before consensus assembly and CDR3 extraction. VDJtools was used for post-analysis of the clonotype tables, and diversity was normalized by down-sampling every dataset to the size of the smallest sample. Repertoire overlap clustering matched CDR3 amino acid but not nucleotide sequences to correct batch-related cross-sample contamination. TCRdb reprocessed the public reads (quality trimming at Q25 with fastp, clone calling with MiXCR) and kept in-frame beta chains. A single entry per CDR3 protein holds the most common genes and DNA from its merged rows. These V and J calls rely on TCRdb rather than the paper's analysis. Recorded for this sample are 700,000 to 800,000 distinct CDR3 sequences; about 27% of them occurred a single time. In total, the top ten clones hold 0.5% to 0.6% of the sample.

TCR beta repertoires were profiled from peripheral blood of about a dozen young patients with multiple sclerosis to demonstrate the VDJtools post-analysis software. The multiple sclerosis patients were children and adolescents ranging in age from roughly 6 to 15 years. The TCR sequence derives from a girl aged 10 to 17 with multiple sclerosis. This receptor chain uses TRBV9 and TRBJ2-7, and the D gene may be TRBD2, 5 bases matching. The sample consisted of blood. CDR3 reads: CASSVGGWNYEQYF. The DNA sequence is given as TGTGCCAGCAGCGTCGGCGGGTGGAACTACGAGCAGTACTTC.